This T cell receptor beta chain was recorded in a study of blood T cell repertoires in COVID-19. The wider study: Both acute and convalescent COVID-19 samples were obtained from the United States, Italy and Spain.

The CDR3 has 16 amino acids. V shed 6 bases, J shed 4 bases, and the junction held 12 bases outside the gene matches. Germline lookup yields CDR1 MNHNY and CDR2 SVGAGI (reference sequence). Here immunoSEQ multiplex PCR was the method, and the copy in TCRdb shows in-frame clones only, minus some. The sample lists 87,000 or so clones; about 87% were seen once. This TCR derives from an elderly man with acute or convalescent COVID-19. This chain connects TRBV6-6 to TRBJ2-3; 8 bases agree with TRBD1. Sequenced input: peripheral blood. Written as DNA, the CDR3 is TGTGCCAGCAGGCCCACAGGGGGTAGTTCGGCAGATACGCAGTATTTT. Protein: CASRPTGGSSADTQYF.